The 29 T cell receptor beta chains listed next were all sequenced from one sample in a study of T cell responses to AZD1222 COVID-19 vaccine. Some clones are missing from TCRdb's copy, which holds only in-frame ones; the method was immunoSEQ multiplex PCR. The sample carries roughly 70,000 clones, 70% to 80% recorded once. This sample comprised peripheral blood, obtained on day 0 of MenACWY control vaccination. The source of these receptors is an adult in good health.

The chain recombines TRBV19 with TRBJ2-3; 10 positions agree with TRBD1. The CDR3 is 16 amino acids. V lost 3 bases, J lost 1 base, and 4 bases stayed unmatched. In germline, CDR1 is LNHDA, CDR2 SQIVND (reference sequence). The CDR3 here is CASSMTGGVGTDTQYF. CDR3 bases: TGTGCCAGTAGTATGACAGGGGGCGTCGGCACAGATACGCAGTATTTT.

Here the CDR3 DNA reads TGTGCCAGCAGTTACGGGACTAGCGCAGATACGCAGTATTTT. As protein: CASSYGTSADTQYF. This chain uses TRBV6-2 or TRBV6-3 with TRBJ2-3; 10 bases are a match to TRBD2. Germline V CDR1 and CDR2: MNHEY, SVGEGT. The CDR3 extends over 14 amino acids. V was clipped by 2 bases and J by 4 bases; unmatched bases: 0.

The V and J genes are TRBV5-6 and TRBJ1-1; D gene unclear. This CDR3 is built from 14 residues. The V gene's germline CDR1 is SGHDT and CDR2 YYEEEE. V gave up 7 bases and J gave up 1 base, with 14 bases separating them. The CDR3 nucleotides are TGTGCCAGCCTACGGGTGAGGGCGAACACTGAAGCTTTCTTT. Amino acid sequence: CASLRVRANTEAFF.

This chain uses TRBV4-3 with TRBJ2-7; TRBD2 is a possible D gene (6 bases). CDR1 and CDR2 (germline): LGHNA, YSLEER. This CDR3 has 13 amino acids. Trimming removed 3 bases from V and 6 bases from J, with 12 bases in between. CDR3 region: CASSQDLGGEQYF. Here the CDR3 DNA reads TGCGCCAGCAGCCAGGACTTGGGGGGCGAGCAGTACTTC.

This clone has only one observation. CDR3 protein: CARSLGGSASGSTDTQYF. In nucleotides, the CDR3 is TGTGCCAGAAGCTTGGGGGGGTCGGCTAGCGGGAGCACAGATACGCAGTATTTT. This sequence joins TRBV5-3 and TRBJ2-3; TRBD2 aligns across 8 bases. TRBV5-3 is known as an ORF, though its function is uncertain. This CDR3 comprises 18 residues. Germline trimming cut 0 bases from V and 0 bases from J; bases unmatched to any gene: 9.

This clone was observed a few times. The CDR3 loop reads CASSFAAVTGELFF. The CDR3 nucleotides are TGTGCCAGCAGCTTCGCAGCGGTCACCGGGGAGCTGTTTTTT. The genes are TRBV7-9 and TRBJ2-2; a weak D match, TRBD2 (5 bases). Germline loops: CDR1 SEHNR, CDR2 FQNEAQ (reference sequence). This CDR3 comprises 14 residues. The V end lost 3 bases, the J end lost 4 bases, and 9 bases lay between the germline ends.

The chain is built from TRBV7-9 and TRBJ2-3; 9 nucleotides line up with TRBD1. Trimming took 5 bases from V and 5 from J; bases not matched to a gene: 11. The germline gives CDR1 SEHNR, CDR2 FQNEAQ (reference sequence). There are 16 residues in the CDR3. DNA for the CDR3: TGTGCCAGCAGCACTACAGGGGGCTCGAAGGGAGATACGCAGTATTTT. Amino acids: CASSTTGGSKGDTQYF.

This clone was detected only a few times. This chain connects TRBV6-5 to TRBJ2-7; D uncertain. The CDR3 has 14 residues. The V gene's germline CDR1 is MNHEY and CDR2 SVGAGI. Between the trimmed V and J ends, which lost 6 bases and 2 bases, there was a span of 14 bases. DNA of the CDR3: TGTGCCAGCAGAGGAGTGGGCAGTACCTACGAGCAGTACTTC. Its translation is CASRGVGSTYEQYF.

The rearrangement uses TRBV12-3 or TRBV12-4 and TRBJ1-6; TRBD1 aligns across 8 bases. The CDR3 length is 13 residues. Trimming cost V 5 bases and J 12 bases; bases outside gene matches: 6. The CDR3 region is CASSRTGIKPLHF. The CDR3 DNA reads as TGTGCCAGCAGTAGGACAGGGATCAAACCCCTCCACTTT.

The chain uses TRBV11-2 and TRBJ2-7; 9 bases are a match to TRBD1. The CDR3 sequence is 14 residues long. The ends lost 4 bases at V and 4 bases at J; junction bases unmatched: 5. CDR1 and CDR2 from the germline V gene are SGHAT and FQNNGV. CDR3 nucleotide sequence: TGTGCCAGCAGCTCTTCCGGGACAGGGTACGAGCAGTACTTC. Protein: CASSSSGTGYEQYF.

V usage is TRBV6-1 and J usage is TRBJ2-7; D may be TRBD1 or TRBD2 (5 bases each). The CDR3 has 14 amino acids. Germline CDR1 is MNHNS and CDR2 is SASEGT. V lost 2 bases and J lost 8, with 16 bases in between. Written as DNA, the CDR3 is TGTGCCAGCAGTGAAACGGGTAGGGACGTCCAGCAGTACTTC. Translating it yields CASSETGRDVQQYF.

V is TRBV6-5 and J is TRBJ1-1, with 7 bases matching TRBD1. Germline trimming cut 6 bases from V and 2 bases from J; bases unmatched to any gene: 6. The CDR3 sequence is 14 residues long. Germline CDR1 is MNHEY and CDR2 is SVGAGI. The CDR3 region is CASSPGDRNTEAFF. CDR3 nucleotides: TGTGCCAGCAGCCCCGGGGACAGAAACACTGAAGCTTTCTTT.

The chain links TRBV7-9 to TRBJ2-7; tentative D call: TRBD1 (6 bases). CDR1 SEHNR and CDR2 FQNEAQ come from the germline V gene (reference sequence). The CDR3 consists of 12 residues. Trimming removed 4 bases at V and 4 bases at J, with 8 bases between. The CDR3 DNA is TGTGCCAGCAGCTATCAGGGGTACGAGCAGTACTTC. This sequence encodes CASSYQGYEQYF.

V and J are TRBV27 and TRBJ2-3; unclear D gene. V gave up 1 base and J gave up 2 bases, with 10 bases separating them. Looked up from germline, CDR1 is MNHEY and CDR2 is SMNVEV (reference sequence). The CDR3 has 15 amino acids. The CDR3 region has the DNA TGTGCCAGCAGTTTATTGGGCGGAGACACAGATACGCAGTATTTT. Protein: CASSLLGGDTDTQYF.

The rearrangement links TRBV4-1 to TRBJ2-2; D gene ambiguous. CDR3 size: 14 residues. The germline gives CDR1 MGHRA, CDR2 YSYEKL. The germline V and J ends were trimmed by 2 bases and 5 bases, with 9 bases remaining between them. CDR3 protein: CASSQMGGTGELFF. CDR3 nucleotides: TGCGCCAGCAGCCAAATGGGTGGGACCGGGGAGCTGTTTTTT.

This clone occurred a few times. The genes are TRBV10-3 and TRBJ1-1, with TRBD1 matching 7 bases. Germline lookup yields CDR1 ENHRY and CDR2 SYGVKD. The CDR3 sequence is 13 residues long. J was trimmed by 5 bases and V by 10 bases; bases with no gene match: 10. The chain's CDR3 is CASQQGFGTEAFF. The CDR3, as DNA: TGTGCCAGCCAACAGGGGTTTGGTACTGAAGCTTTCTTT.

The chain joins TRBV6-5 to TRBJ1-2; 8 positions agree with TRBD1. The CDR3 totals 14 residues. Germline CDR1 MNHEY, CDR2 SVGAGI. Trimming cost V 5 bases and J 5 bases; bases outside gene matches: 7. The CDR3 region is CASSRQGKGYGYTF. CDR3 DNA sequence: TGTGCCAGCAGTAGACAGGGGAAGGGTTATGGCTACACCTTC.

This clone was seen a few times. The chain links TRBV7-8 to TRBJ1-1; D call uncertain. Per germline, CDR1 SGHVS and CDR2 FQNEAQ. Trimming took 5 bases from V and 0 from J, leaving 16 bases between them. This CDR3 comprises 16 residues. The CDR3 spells CASSPPSAAMNTEAFF. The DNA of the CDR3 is TGTGCCAGCAGCCCTCCCTCGGCCGCTATGAACACTGAAGCTTTCTTT. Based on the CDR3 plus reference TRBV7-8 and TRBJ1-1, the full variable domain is GAGVSQSPRYKVAKRGQDVALRCDPISGHVSLFWYQQALGQGPEFLTYFQNEAQLDKSGLPSDRFFAERPEGSVSTLKIQRTQQEDSAVYLCASSPPSAAMNTEAFFGQGTRLTVV.

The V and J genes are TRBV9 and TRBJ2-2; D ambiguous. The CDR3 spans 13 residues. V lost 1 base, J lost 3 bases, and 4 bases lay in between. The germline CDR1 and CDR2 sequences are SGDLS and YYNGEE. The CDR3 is CASSVTYTGELFF. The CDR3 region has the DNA TGTGCCAGCAGCGTAACTTACACCGGGGAGCTGTTTTTT.

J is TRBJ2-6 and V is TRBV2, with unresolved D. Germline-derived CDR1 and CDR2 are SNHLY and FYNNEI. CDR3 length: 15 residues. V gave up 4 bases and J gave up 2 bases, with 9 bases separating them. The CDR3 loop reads CASSVRQAGANVLTF. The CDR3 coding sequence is TGTGCCAGCAGTGTGAGGCAAGCTGGGGCCAACGTCCTGACTTTC.

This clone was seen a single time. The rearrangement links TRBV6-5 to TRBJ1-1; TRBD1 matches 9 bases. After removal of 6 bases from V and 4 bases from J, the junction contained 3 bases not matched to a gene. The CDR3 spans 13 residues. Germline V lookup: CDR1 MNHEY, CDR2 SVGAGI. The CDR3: CASRGTGLTEAFF. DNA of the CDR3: TGTGCCAGCAGAGGGACAGGGCTCACTGAAGCTTTCTTT.

This chain's CDR3 is CASRMGQGAENIQYF. CDR3 DNA: TGTGCCAGTCGGATGGGACAGGGGGCTGAAAACATTCAGTACTTC. The V gene is TRBV19, the J gene TRBJ2-4, with TRBD1 matching 12 bases. V gave up 8 bases and J gave up 5 bases; unmatched junction bases: 7. Germline assignment: CDR1 LNHDA and CDR2 SQIVND (reference sequence). The CDR3 is 15 residues long.

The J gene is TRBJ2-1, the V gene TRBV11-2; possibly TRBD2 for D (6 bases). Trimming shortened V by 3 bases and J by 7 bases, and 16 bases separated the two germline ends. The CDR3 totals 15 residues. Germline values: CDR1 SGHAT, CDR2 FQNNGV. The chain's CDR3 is CASSFTGGLGNEQFF. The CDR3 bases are TGTGCCAGCAGCTTCACAGGAGGGCTCGGTAATGAGCAGTTCTTC. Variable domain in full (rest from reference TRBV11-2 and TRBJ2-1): EAGVAQSPRYKIIEKRQSVAFWCNPISGHATLYWYQQILGQGPKLLIQFQNNGVVDDSQLPKDRFSAERLKGVDSTLKIQPAKLEDSAVYLCASSFTGGLGNEQFFGPGTRLTVL.

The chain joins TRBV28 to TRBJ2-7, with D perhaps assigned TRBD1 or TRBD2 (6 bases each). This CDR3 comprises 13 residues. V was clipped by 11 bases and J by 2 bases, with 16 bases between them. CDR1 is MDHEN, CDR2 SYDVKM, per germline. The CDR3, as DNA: TGTGCCTTAGGGCGGCGGGACACCTACGAGCAGTACTTC. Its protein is CALGRRDTYEQYF.

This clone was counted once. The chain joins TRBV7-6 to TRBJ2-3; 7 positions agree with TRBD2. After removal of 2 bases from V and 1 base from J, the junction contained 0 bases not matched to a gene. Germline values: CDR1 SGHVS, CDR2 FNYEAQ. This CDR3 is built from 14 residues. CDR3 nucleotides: TGTGCCAGCAGCTTAAGCGGGGGCACAGATACGCAGTATTTT. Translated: CASSLSGGTDTQYF.

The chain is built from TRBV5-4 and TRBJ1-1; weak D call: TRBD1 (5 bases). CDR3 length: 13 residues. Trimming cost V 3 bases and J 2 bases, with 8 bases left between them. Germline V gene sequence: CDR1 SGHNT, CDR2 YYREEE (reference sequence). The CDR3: CASSSDINTEAFF. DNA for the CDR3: TGTGCCAGCAGCTCGGACATAAACACTGAAGCTTTCTTT. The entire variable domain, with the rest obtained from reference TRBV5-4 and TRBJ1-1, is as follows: ETGVTQSPTHLIKTRGQQVTLRCSSQSGHNTVSWYQQALGQGPQFIFQYYREEENGRGNFPPRFSGLQFPNYSSELNVNALELDDSALYLCASSSDINTEAFFGQGTRLTVV.

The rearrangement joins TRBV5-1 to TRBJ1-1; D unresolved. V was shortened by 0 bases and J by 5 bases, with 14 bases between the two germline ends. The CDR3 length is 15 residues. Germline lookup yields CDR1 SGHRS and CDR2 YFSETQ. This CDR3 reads CASSLGGIGGTEAFF. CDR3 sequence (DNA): TGCGCCAGCAGCTTGGGAGGGATAGGAGGGACTGAAGCTTTCTTT.

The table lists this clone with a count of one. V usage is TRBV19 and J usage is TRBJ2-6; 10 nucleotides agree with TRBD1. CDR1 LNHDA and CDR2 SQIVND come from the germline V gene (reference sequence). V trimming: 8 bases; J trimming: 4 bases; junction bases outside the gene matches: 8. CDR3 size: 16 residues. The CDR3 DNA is TGTGCCAGTCCGGCGACAGGGGGCGCCGGGGCCAACGTCCTGACTTTC. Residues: CASPATGGAGANVLTF.

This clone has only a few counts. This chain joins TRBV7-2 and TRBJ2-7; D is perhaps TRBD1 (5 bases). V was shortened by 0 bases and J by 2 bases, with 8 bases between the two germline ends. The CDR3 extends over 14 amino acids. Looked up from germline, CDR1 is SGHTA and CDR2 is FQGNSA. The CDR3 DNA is TGTGCCAGCAGCTTAGCGGGGCAGGCCTACGAGCAGTACTTC. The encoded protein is CASSLAGQAYEQYF.